This TCR beta chain is from a study of blood T cell repertoires in COVID-19. Study as a whole: From the United States, Italy and Spain came samples of acute and convalescent COVID-19. T cells, B-cell-depleted T cells, or PBMCs supplied cDNA or gDNA.

Trimming shortened V by 5 bases and J by 3 bases, and 16 bases separated the two germline ends. The CDR3 spans 15 residues. Germline assignment: CDR1 KGHSH and CDR2 LQKENI. As processed by the authors: Nucleated cell counts were estimated from reference gene primer amplification. The table came from immunoSEQ multiplex PCR; TCRdb's copy has only in-frame clones and leaves some out. V, J and clone size reflect that table, while D and trimming were determined from the DNA. The table records a few hundred thousand clones, about 90% of them present only once. The chain links TRBV18 to TRBJ1-2; TRBD1 might be the D (6 bases). The sequence derives from a woman aged 35 to 49 with acute or convalescent COVID-19. Sequenced sample: peripheral blood. CDR3 loop: CASSKPEGGDYGYTF. The CDR3 DNA sequence: TGTGCCAGCTCAAAGCCGGAGGGGGGGGACTATGGCTACACCTTC. Full variable domain (remainder filled in from reference TRBV18 and TRBJ1-2): NAGVMQNPRHLVRRRGQEARLRCSPMKGHSHVYWYRQLPEEGLKFMVYLQKENIIDESGMPKERFSAEFPKEGPSILRIQQVVRGDSAAYFCASSKPEGGDYGYTFGSGTRLTVV.